A single sample is the source of the 32 T cell receptor beta chains below, sequenced in a study of T cells in Graves' hyperthyroidism and ophthalmopathy. From RNA transcripts, TCR beta CDR3 regions were amplified. TCR CDR3 underwent first-round RT-PCR with the HTBI primer set. TCRdb fed the multiplex PCR reads into MiXCR, producing one record per CDR3 protein. The data contain about 590,000 distinct CDR3 sequences, over 12% of them singletons. Sequenced material: blood. The source is a woman aged 18-29 years with Graves' ophthalmopathy.

This clonotype was seen at least ten times. This rearrangement joins TRBV15 to TRBJ2-3; D may be TRBD1 or TRBD2 (5 bases each). The CDR3 is made up of 15 amino acids. CDR1 and CDR2 from the germline V gene are LNHNV and YYDKDF (reference sequence). The ends were cut back, 3 bases at V and 4 bases at J, with 14 bases in the middle. CDR3 amino acids: CATSRDGAVPDTQYF. In nucleotides, the CDR3 is TGTGCCACCAGCAGGGACGGGGCGGTCCCAGATACGCAGTATTTT.

This clonotype has at least ten counts. V and J are TRBV12-3 or TRBV12-4 and TRBJ2-7; tentatively, D is TRBD1 or TRBD2 (6 bases each). Trimming took 4 bases from V and 6 from J, leaving 16 bases between them. This CDR3 contains 14 residues. The CDR3 DNA reads as TGTGCCAGCAGTTCCCGGGGTAGGGGGGCCGAGCAGTACTTC. This codes for CASSSRGRGAEQYF.

This clonotype was found many times. V is TRBV20-1 and J is TRBJ2-7; the match to TRBD1 covers 11 bases. The CDR3 totals 14 residues. V gave up 3 bases and J gave up 2 bases; unmatched junction bases: 3. Germline assignment: CDR1 DFQATT and CDR2 SNEGSKA (reference sequence). CDR3 nucleotides: TGCAGTGCTAGTCGGGACAGGGGGACCTACGAGCAGTACTTC. Translated, it gives CSASRDRGTYEQYF.

This chain links TRBV10-3 with TRBJ1-3; D gene unclear. The germline V gene encodes CDR1 ENHRY and CDR2 SYGVKD. V lost 3 bases, J lost 0 bases, and 18 bases lay in between. This CDR3 comprises 18 residues. CDR3 DNA: TGTGCCATCAGTGAAGCCCCCGGCGGCGGCCGCTCTGGAAACACCATATATTTT. Protein product: CAISEAPGGGRSGNTIYF.

Of note for this clonotype: Possible read error: a much larger clone is one base away. The V call is TRBV2, the J call TRBJ1-2; the D is unclear. V gave up 3 bases and J gave up 7 bases, with 9 bases separating them. The CDR3 loop spans 12 amino acids. CDR1 SNHLY and CDR2 FYNNEI come from the germline V gene. The CDR3 protein is CASSDVIAGYTF. The CDR3 DNA sequence: TGTGCCAGCAGTGACGTCATCGCTGGCTACACCTTC.

This clonotype was counted ten times or more. This rearrangement joins TRBV7-9 to TRBJ1-2, with TRBD1 as a possible D gene (6 bases). Germline V lookup: CDR1 SEHNR, CDR2 FQNEAQ (reference sequence). The CDR3 spans 15 residues. The V end was cut by 1 base, the J end by 1 base, with 10 bases between. CDR3 amino acids: CASSLETGVNYGYTF. In DNA form, the CDR3 reads TGTGCCAGCAGCTTAGAGACAGGAGTTAACTATGGCTACACCTTC.

This clonotype was picked up many times. The V and J genes are TRBV18 and TRBJ2-5; perhaps D is TRBD1 or TRBD2 (7 bases each). V lost 5 bases and J 7 bases, leaving 14 bases between the germline ends. Germline V CDR1 and CDR2: KGHSH, LQKENI. The CDR3 spans 13 residues. The CDR3 loop is CASSTTGEGTQYF. For the CDR3, the DNA is TGTGCCAGCTCAACTACAGGGGAGGGGACCCAGTACTTC. Together with reference TRBV18 and TRBJ2-5, the CDR3 gives the full variable domain: NAGVMQNPRHLVRRRGQEARLRCSPMKGHSHVYWYRQLPEEGLKFMVYLQKENIIDESGMPKERFSAEFPKEGPSILRIQQVVRGDSAAYFCASSTTGEGTQYFGPGTRLLVL.

This clonotype came up many times. The chain is built from TRBV7-3 and TRBJ1-1; 9 bases fit TRBD1. Germline lookup yields CDR1 SGHTA and CDR2 FQGTGA. The junction had 11 bases not matched to a gene; V was cut back by 5 bases and J by 4 bases. The CDR3 runs to 16 residues. The CDR3 loop reads CASSPSLTGGGTEAFF. Written as DNA, the CDR3 is TGTGCCAGCAGCCCATCCCTGACAGGGGGTGGCACTGAAGCTTTCTTT.

Many counts were recorded for this clonotype. The genes are TRBV10-1 and TRBJ2-1; 9 positions match TRBD1. The CDR3 runs to 13 residues. V was clipped by 7 bases and J by 7 bases; unmatched bases: 5. Germline V gives CDR1 WNHNN, CDR2 SYGVQD (reference sequence). The CDR3 DNA sequence: TGCGCCAGCACCTCGGACAGGGGTAATGAGCAGTTCTTC. Its protein product is CASTSDRGNEQFF.

This clonotype was seen ten or more times. The chain has TRBV6-1 and TRBJ1-4; 8 bases are shared with TRBD1. The V gene's germline CDR1 is MNHNS and CDR2 SASEGT. Trimming cost V 6 bases and J 4 bases; bases outside gene matches: 4. This CDR3 comprises 14 residues. Here the CDR3 DNA reads TGTGCCAGCAGAGGTGGACAGGGTAATGAAAAACTGTTTTTT. Its translation is CASRGGQGNEKLFF.

This clonotype has a handful of counts. A junction boundary mismatches the germline segment, possibly from a read error. The rearrangement links TRBV27 to TRBJ2-1; D perhaps matches TRBD2 (6 bases). Germline CDR1 is MNHEY and CDR2 is SMNVEV (reference sequence). CDR3 length equals 14 residues. CDR3 sequence reads: CASGLADPGDEQFF. In DNA, the CDR3 is TGTGCCAGCGGTTTAGCGGATCCGGGGGATGAGCAGTTCTTC.

This clonotype has a count of ten or more. The chain recombines TRBV7-2 with TRBJ2-5, with TRBD2 as a possible D gene (5 bases). Looked up from germline, CDR1 is SGHTA and CDR2 is FQGNSA. The V and J ends lost 3 bases and 5 bases respectively, with 13 bases between them. The length of the CDR3 is 14 residues. CDR3 DNA: TGTGCCAGCAGCTTGGGCGGGTTGAGGGAGACCCAGTACTTC. Its protein is CASSLGGLRETQYF.

This rearrangement joins TRBV20-1 to TRBJ2-1, with D possibly matching TRBD2 (6 bases). V was shortened by 6 bases and J by 1 base, with 19 bases between the two germline ends. The CDR3 contains 16 residues. Per germline, CDR1 DFQATT and CDR2 SNEGSKA (reference sequence). CDR3 DNA: TGCAGTGCCAGTTCAGTTATCGGAGGGTCCTACAATGAGCAGTTCTTC. This codes for CSASSVIGGSYNEQFF.

The chain couples TRBV4-1 to TRBJ2-1; a weak D match, TRBD2 (5 bases). The CDR3 sequence is 13 residues long. Germline CDR1 MGHRA, CDR2 YSYEKL. V was cut by 1 base and J by 8 bases, with 9 bases left in between. DNA of the CDR3: TGCGCCAGCAGCCAAGCGGGATTGGATGAGCAGTTCTTC. Translating it yields CASSQAGLDEQFF.

This clonotype was counted between two and nine times. The chain is built from TRBV25-1 and TRBJ1-1; D unclear. The V and J ends lost 1 base and 2 bases respectively, with 2 bases between them. This CDR3 contains 12 residues. In germline, CDR1 is MGHDK, CDR2 SYGVNS. The CDR3 spells CASSEFNTEAFF. The CDR3 coding sequence is TGTGCCAGCAGTGAATTCAACACTGAAGCTTTCTTT. The full variable domain, completed using reference TRBV25-1 and TRBJ1-1, is EADIYQTPRYLVIGTGKKITLECSQTMGHDKMYWYQQDPGMELHLIHYSYGVNSTEKGDLSSESTVSRIRTEHFPLTLESARPSHTSQYLCASSEFNTEAFFGQGTRLTVV.

This clonotype was picked up a small number of times. The genes are TRBV6-2 or TRBV6-3 and TRBJ1-5, with TRBD1 identical over 8 bases. In germline, CDR1 is MNHEY, CDR2 SVGEGT. The J segment lost 7 bases and the V segment lost 2 bases, leaving 7 bases of the junction unmatched. This CDR3 has 15 residues. CDR3 amino acids: CASSYVRGPGQPQHF. CDR3 DNA: TGTGCCAGCAGTTACGTCAGGGGGCCGGGGCAGCCCCAGCATTTT.

This clonotype showed up just a few times. The chain combines TRBV4-1 with TRBJ2-7, with TRBD2 as a possible D gene (5 bases). Trimming shortened V by 3 bases and J by 2 bases, and 14 bases separated the two germline ends. Per the germline V gene, CDR1 is MGHRA and CDR2 is YSYEKL. CDR3 length: 15 residues. The CDR3 DNA follows: TGCGCCAGCAGCCACATTCTGAGGGTCCCCTACGAGCAGTACTTC. Translating it yields CASSHILRVPYEQYF.

This clonotype was counted ten times or more. The chain links TRBV4-2 to TRBJ2-5, with a possible D match to TRBD2 (6 bases). Germline lookup yields CDR1 LGHNA and CDR2 YNFKEQ. CDR3 length equals 13 residues. V lost 4 bases and J 2 bases, leaving 8 bases between the germline ends. The CDR3 nucleotides are TGTGCCAGCAGCCCCCGGGAGCAAGAGACCCAGTACTTC. Protein sequence: CASSPREQETQYF.

This chain links TRBV6-1 with TRBJ2-7, with 7 positions matching TRBD2. V trimming: 7 bases; J trimming: 1 base; junction bases outside the gene matches: 7. The CDR3 contains 14 residues. Germline V gene data show CDR1 as MNHNS and CDR2 as SASEGT. The CDR3 region is CASTRGGSSYEQYF. In DNA form, the CDR3 reads TGTGCCAGCACTCGAGGCGGGAGTTCCTACGAGCAGTACTTC.

This clonotype was detected a few times. This sequence joins TRBV6-6 and TRBJ2-7; TRBD2 matches 9 bases. CDR1 and CDR2 from the germline V gene are MNHNY and SVGAGI (reference sequence). The CDR3 covers 16 residues. Losses at the gene ends were 2 bases for V and 9 bases for J; bases not matched to a gene: 14. CDR3 amino acids: CASSYLYATSGKGQYF. The CDR3 DNA reads as TGTGCCAGCAGTTACCTTTACGCGACTAGCGGCAAGGGGCAGTACTTC.

This clonotype was counted at least ten times. The rearrangement joins TRBV12-5 to TRBJ1-1; no reliable D call. This CDR3 is 16 amino acids long. Trimming cost V 0 bases and J 4 bases, with 15 bases left between them. From germline, CDR1 is LGHNT and CDR2 FRNRAP. The CDR3 sequence is CASGLVPLGRGTEAFF. CDR3 nucleotide sequence: TGTGCTAGTGGTTTGGTACCCCTCGGGCGGGGCACTGAAGCTTTCTTT.

This clonotype was detected many times. The chain has TRBV6-2 or TRBV6-3 and TRBJ2-7, with a possible D match to TRBD1 (6 bases). CDR3 length: 17 amino acids. Between the trimmed V and J ends, which lost 7 bases and 3 bases, there was a span of 25 bases. Per germline, CDR1 MNHEY and CDR2 SVGEGT. The CDR3 loop is CASTYKQGRAADYEQYF. For the CDR3, the DNA is TGTGCCAGCACCTACAAGCAGGGGCGGGCCGCAGACTACGAGCAGTACTTC.

This clonotype appeared a few times. This chain joins TRBV19 and TRBJ2-1; 9 bases match TRBD2. From germline, CDR1 is LNHDA and CDR2 SQIVND (reference sequence). V trimming: 5 bases; J trimming: 15 bases; junction bases outside the gene matches: 8. There are 12 residues in the CDR3. The CDR3 nucleotides read TGTGCCAGTAGTGCTACTAGCGGGCAGAGGTTCTTC. As protein: CASSATSGQRFF.

This clonotype was counted a few times. The chain joins TRBV30 to TRBJ2-7; 14 nucleotides line up with TRBD2. The CDR3 is 14 residues long. Trimming cost V 7 bases and J 7 bases; bases outside gene matches: 9. CDR1 is GTSNPN and CDR2 is SVGIG in the germline V gene (reference sequence). CDR3 sequence (DNA): TGTGCCTCCCGGACTAGCGGGAGGACGATAGAGCAGTACTTC. It translates to CASRTSGRTIEQYF. Together with reference TRBV30 and TRBJ2-7, the CDR3 gives the full variable domain: SQTIHQWPATLVQPVGSPLSLECTVEGTSNPNLYWYRQAAGRGLQLLFYSVGIGQISSEVPQNLSASRPQDRQFILSSKKLLLSDSGFYLCASRTSGRTIEQYFGPGTRLTVT.

The chain combines TRBV29-1 with TRBJ2-7; the D is unclear. The germline V gene encodes CDR1 SQVTM and CDR2 ANQGSEA. CDR3 size: 11 residues. Trimming pared 4 bases from V and 4 bases from J, leaving 8 bases between. The CDR3 DNA follows: TGCAGCGTTGGTGGGCCTTACGAGCAGTACTTC. It specifies CSVGGPYEQYF.

This clonotype has a count of ten or more. The rearrangement joins TRBV24-1 to TRBJ2-5; D is tentatively TRBD1 or TRBD2 (5 bases each). The V gene's germline CDR1 is KGHDR and CDR2 SFDVKD. The CDR3 contains 15 residues. Trimming took 5 bases from V and 1 from J, leaving 13 bases between them. The DNA of the CDR3 is TGTGCCACCAGTGCTGGGACCGTCCCCCAAGAGACCCAGTACTTC. This encodes CATSAGTVPQETQYF.

The rearrangement links TRBV6-2 or TRBV6-3 to TRBJ1-5; tentatively, D is TRBD1 (5 bases). The CDR3 is 14 residues long. Trimming stripped 6 bases from V and 6 bases from J, with 15 bases between. Per germline, CDR1 MNHEY and CDR2 SVGEGT. This CDR3 reads CASSPFGGAQPQHF. The CDR3 bases are TGTGCCAGCAGCCCCTTTGGGGGTGCTCAGCCCCAGCATTTT.

This clonotype was seen ten or more times. Mismatch with germline at one junction end may stem from a read error. This rearrangement joins TRBV2 to TRBJ2-1, with 11 bases that match TRBD2. This CDR3 is built from 15 residues. Per the germline V gene, CDR1 is SNHLY and CDR2 is FYNNEI. CDR3 sequence (DNA): TGTGCCAACAGTGACGGGTTAGCGGGAGGGAATGAGCAGTTCTTC. Translation gives CANSDGLAGGNEQFF.

The chain links TRBV4-2 to TRBJ2-5, with D unclear. The V gene's germline CDR1 is LGHNA and CDR2 YNFKEQ. The CDR3 consists of 13 residues. With 0 bases removed from V and 4 bases from J, the gap between germline ends came to 6 bases. The CDR3 reads CASSQDPAETQYF. CDR3 in DNA: TGTGCCAGCAGCCAAGATCCCGCAGAGACCCAGTACTTC.

This clonotype was recorded many times. The gene calls are TRBV12-3 or TRBV12-4 and TRBJ1-3; tentative D call: TRBD1 (5 bases). Deletions cut 6 bases from V and 0 bases from J, with 12 bases between. This CDR3 is 15 amino acids long. CDR3 residues: CASRPGANSGNTIYF. CDR3 in DNA: TGTGCCAGCAGGCCCGGGGCCAACTCTGGAAACACCATATATTTT.

The gene calls are TRBV20-1 and TRBJ2-7, with 11 bases that match TRBD1. The germline gives CDR1 DFQATT, CDR2 SNEGSKA (reference sequence). Germline trimming cut 0 bases from V and 3 bases from J; bases unmatched to any gene: 4. The CDR3 length is 15 residues. CDR3 DNA sequence: TGCAGTGCTAGAGATATTGGGACAGGGGGCTACGAGCAGTACTTC. Translation gives CSARDIGTGGYEQYF.

In regard to this clonotype: One base away lies a much larger clone, so this may be a sequencing read error. The J gene is TRBJ1-5, the V gene TRBV2; D gene unclear. Germline V gene data show CDR1 as SNHLY and CDR2 as FYNNEI. The V and J ends lost 5 bases and 6 bases respectively, with 11 bases between them. The CDR3 runs to 13 residues. For the CDR3, the DNA is TGTGCCAGCAGTAAAGGGCCAGGTCAGCCCCAGCATTTT. Protein: CASSKGPGQPQHF.